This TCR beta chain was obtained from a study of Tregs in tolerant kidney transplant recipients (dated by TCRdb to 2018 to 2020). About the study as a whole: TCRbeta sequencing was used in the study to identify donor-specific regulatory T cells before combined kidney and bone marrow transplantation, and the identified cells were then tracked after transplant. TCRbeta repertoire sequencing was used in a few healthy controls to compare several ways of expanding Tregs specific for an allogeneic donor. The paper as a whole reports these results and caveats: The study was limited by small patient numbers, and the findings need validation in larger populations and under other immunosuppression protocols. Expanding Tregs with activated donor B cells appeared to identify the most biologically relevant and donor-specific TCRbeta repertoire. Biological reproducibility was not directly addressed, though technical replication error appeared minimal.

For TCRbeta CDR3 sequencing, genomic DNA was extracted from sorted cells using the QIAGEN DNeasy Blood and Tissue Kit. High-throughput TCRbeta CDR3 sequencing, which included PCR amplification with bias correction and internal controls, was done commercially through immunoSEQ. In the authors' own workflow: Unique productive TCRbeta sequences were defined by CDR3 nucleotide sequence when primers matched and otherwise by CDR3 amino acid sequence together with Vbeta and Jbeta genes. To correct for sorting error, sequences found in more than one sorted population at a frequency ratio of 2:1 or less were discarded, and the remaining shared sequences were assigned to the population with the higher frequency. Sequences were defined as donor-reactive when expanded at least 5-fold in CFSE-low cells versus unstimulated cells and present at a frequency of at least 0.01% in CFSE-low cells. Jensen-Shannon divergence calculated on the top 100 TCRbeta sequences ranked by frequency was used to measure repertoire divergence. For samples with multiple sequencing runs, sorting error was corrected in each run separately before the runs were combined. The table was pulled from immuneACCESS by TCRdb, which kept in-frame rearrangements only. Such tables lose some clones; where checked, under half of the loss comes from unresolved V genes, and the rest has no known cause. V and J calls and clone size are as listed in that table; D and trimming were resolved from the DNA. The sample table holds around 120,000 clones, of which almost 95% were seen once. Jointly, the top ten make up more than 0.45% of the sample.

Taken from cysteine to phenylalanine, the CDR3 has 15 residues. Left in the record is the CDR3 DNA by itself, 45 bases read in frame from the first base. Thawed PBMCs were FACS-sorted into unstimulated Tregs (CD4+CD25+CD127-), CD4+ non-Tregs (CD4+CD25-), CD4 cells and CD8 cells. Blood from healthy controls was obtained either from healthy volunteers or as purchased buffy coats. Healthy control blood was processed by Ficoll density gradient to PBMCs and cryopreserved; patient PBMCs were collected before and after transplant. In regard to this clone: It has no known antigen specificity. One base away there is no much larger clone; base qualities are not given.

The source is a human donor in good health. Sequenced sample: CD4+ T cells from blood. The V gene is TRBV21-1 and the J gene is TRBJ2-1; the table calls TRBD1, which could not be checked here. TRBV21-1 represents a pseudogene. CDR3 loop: CASSNKSRVDNEQFF. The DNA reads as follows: TGTGCCAGCAGCAATAAGAGCAGGGTCGACAATGAGCAGTTCTTC.